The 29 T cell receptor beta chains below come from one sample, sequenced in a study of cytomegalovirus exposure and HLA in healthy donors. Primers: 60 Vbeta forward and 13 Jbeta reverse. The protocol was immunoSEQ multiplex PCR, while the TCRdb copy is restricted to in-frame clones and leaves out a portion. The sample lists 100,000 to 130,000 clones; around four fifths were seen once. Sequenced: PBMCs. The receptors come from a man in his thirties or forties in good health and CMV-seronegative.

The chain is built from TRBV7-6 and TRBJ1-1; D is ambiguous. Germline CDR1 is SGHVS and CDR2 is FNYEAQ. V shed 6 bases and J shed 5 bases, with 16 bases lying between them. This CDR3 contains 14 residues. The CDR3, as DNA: TGTGCCAGCAGTTCAGCGACCGAGCGAACTGAAGCTTTCTTT. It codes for CASSSATERTEAFF.

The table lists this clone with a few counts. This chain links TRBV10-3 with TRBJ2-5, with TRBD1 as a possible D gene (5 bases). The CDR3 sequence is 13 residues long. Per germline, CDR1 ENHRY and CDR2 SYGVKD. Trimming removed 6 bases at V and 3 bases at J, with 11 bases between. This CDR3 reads CAISMTEKETQYF. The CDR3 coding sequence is TGTGCCATCAGCATGACAGAGAAAGAGACCCAGTACTTC.

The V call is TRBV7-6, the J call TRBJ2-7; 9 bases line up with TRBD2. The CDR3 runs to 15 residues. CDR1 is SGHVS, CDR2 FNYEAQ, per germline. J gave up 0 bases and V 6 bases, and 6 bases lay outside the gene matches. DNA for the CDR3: TGTGCCAGCAGGTCTACTAGCGGGCCCTCCTACGAGCAGTACTTC. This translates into CASRSTSGPSYEQYF.

The CDR3 nucleotides are TGTGCCATCAGTGAGACGGGGACAGGGGGCAGATATGGCTACACCTTC. Translated, it gives CAISETGTGGRYGYTF. This chain connects TRBV10-3 to TRBJ1-2; 12 bases fit TRBD1. V trimming: 2 bases; J trimming: 5 bases; junction bases outside the gene matches: 6. This CDR3 is built from 16 residues. Germline V lookup: CDR1 ENHRY, CDR2 SYGVKD.

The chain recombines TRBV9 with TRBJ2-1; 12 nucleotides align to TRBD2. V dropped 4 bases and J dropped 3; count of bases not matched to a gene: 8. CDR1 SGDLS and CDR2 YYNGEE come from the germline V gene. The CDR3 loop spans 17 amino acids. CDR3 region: CASSPRLAGVFYNEQFF. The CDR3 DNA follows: TGTGCCAGCAGCCCTAGACTAGCGGGAGTCTTCTACAATGAGCAGTTCTTC.

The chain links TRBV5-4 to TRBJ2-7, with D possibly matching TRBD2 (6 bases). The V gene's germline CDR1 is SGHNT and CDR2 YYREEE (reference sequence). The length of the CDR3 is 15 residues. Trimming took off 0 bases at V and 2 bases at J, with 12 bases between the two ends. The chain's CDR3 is CASSLGGVGTYEQYF. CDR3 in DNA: TGTGCCAGCAGCTTGGGGGGGGTTGGGACCTACGAGCAGTACTTC.

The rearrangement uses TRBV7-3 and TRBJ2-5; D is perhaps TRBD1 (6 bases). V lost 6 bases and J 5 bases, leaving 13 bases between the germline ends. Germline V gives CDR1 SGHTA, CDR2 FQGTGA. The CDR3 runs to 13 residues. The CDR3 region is CASSPGGWETQYF. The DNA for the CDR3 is TGTGCCAGCAGTCCTGGGGGCTGGGAGACCCAGTACTTC. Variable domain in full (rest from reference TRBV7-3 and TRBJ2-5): GAGVSQTPSNKVTEKGKYVELRCDPISGHTALYWYRQSLGQGPEFLIYFQGTGAADDSGLPNDRFFAVRPEGSVSTLKIQRTERGDSAVYLCASSPGGWETQYFGPGTRLLVL.

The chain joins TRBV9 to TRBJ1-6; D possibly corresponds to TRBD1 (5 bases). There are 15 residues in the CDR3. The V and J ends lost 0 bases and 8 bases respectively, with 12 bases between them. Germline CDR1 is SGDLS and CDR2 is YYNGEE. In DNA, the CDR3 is TGTGCCAGCAGCGTAGATGACGGCAGGGATTCACCCCTCCACTTT. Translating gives CASSVDDGRDSPLHF.

CDR3 DNA: TGTGCCAGCAGTGAAGGTTTGGGGGGATACACTGAAGCTTTCTTT. This gives the protein CASSEGLGGYTEAFF. The J gene is TRBJ1-1, the V gene TRBV2; D may be TRBD1 (5 bases). The CDR3 spans 15 residues. Germline assignment: CDR1 SNHLY and CDR2 FYNNEI. V shed 1 base and J shed 3 bases, with 12 bases lying between them.

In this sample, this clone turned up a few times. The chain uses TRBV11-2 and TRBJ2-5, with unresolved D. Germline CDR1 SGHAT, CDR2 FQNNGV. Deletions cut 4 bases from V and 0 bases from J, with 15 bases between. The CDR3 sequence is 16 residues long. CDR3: CASSSARSSYQETQYF. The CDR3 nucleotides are TGTGCCAGCAGCTCGGCCAGGTCTTCGTACCAAGAGACCCAGTACTTC.

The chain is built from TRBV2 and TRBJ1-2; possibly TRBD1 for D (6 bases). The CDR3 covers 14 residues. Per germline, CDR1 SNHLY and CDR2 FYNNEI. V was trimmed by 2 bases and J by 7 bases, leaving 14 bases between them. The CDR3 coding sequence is TGTGCCAGCAGTGAAACAGGGAGGGGTAGTGGCTACACCTTC. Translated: CASSETGRGSGYTF.

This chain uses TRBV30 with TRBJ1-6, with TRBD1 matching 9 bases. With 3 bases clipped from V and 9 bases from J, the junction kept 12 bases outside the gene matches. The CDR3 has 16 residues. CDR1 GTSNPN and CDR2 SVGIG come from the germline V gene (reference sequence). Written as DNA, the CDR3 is TGTGCCTGGAGAGCTGCCTGGGACAGGGCAGGTTCACCCCTCCACTTT. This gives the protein CAWRAAWDRAGSPLHF.

DNA of the CDR3: TGTGCCAGCAGTTTGGGATCCCGGGGAAAACTGTTTTTT. Residues: CASSLGSRGKLFF. The V and J genes are TRBV25-1 and TRBJ1-4; D not certain. This CDR3 comprises 13 residues. The V end was cut by 5 bases, the J end by 10 bases, with 14 bases between. The germline CDR1 and CDR2 sequences are MGHDK and SYGVNS. Full variable domain (remainder filled in from reference TRBV25-1 and TRBJ1-4): EADIYQTPRYLVIGTGKKITLECSQTMGHDKMYWYQQDPGMELHLIHYSYGVNSTEKGDLSSESTVSRIRTEHFPLTLESARPSHTSQYLCASSLGSRGKLFFGSGTQLSVL.

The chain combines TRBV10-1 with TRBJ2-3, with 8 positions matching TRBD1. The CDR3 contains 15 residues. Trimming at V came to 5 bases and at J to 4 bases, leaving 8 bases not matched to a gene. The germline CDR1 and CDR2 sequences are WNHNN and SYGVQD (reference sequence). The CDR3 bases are TGCGCCAGCAGTTCAGGGGGCCGCGGTCCAGATACGCAGTATTTT. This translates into CASSSGGRGPDTQYF.

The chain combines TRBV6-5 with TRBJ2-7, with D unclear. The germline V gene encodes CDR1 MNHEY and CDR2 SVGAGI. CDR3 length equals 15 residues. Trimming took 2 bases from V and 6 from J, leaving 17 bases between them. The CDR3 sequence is CASSYGDGPPFEQYF. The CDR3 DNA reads TGTGCCAGCAGTTACGGAGACGGCCCTCCGTTCGAGCAGTACTTC.

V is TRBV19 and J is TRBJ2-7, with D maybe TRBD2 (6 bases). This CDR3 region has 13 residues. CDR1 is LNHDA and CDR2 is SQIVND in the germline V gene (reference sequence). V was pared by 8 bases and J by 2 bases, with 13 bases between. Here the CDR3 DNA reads TGTGCCAGTCCGATGGGGGGTGCCTACGAGCAGTACTTC. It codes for CASPMGGAYEQYF.

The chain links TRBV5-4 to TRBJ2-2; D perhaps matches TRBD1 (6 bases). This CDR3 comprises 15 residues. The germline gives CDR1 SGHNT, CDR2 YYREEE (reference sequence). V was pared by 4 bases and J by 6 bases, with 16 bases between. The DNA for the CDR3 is TGTGCCAGCAGCCTACAGGGAAGGGAAGCCGGGGAGCTGTTTTTT. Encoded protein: CASSLQGREAGELFF.

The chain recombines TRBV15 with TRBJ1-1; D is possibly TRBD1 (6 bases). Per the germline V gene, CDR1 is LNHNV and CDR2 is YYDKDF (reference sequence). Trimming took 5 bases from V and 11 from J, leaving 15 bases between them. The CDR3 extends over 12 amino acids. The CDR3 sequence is CATSLGGGFAFF. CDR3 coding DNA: TGTGCCACCAGCCTAGGGGGTGGTTTTGCTTTCTTT.

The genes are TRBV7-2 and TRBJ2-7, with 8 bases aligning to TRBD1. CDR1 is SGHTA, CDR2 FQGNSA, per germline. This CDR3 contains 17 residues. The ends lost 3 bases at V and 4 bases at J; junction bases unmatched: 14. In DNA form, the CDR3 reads TGTGCCAGCAGCTTGGAAATTGCCGGGACAGGCGCATACGAGCAGTACTTC. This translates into CASSLEIAGTGAYEQYF. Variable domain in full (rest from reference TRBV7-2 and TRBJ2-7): GAGVSQSPSNKVTEKGKDVELRCDPISGHTALYWYRQSLGQGLEFLIYFQGNSAPDKSGLPSDRFSAERTGGSVSTLTIQRTQQEDSAVYLCASSLEIAGTGAYEQYFGPGTRLTVT.

CDR3 DNA sequence: TGTGCCAGCAGTGAATCTAAACTAGCGGGGAACGAGCAGTACTTC. This codes for CASSESKLAGNEQYF. This chain connects TRBV2 to TRBJ2-7; the match to TRBD2 covers 10 bases. J lost 5 bases, V lost 2 bases, and 6 bases had no gene match. The CDR3 totals 15 residues. The germline V gene encodes CDR1 SNHLY and CDR2 FYNNEI. The full variable domain, with the rest looked up from reference TRBV2 and TRBJ2-7, is EPEVTQTPSHQVTQMGQEVILRCVPISNHLYFYWYRQILGQKVEFLVSFYNNEISEKSEIFDDQFSVERPDGSNFTLKIRSTKLEDSAMYFCASSESKLAGNEQYFGPGTRLTVT.

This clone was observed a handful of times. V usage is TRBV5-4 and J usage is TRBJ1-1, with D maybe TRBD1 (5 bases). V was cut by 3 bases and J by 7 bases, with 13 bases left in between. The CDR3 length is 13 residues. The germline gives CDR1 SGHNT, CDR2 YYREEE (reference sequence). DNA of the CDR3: TGTGCCAGCAGCTCCGCGGGGGTGCATGAAGCTTTCTTT. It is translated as CASSSAGVHEAFF.

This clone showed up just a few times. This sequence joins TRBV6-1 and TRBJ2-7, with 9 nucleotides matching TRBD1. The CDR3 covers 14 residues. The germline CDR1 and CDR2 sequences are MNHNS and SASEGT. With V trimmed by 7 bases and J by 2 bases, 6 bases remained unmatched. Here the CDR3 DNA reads TGTGCCAGCATCAGGACAGGGGTACCCTACGAGCAGTACTTC. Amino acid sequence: CASIRTGVPYEQYF.

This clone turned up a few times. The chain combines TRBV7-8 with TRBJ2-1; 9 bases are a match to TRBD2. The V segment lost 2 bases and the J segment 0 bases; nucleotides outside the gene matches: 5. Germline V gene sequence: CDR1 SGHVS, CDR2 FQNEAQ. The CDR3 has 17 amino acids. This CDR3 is CASSLPLAGSSYNEQFF. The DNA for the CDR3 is TGTGCCAGCAGCTTACCGCTAGCGGGGAGCTCCTACAATGAGCAGTTCTTC.

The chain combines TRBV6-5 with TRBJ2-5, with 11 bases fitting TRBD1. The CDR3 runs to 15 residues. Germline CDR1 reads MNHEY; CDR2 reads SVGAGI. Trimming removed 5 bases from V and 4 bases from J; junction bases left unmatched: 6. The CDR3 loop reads CASSPGTGGRETQYF. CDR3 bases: TGTGCCAGCAGTCCCGGGACAGGGGGACGAGAGACCCAGTACTTC.

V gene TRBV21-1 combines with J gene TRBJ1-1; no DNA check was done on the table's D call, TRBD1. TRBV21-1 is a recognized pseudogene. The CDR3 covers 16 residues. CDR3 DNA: TGTGCCAGCAGCAAAGGCCCGACAGGGGAGGGCACTGAAGCTTTCTTT. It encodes CASSKGPTGEGTEAFF.

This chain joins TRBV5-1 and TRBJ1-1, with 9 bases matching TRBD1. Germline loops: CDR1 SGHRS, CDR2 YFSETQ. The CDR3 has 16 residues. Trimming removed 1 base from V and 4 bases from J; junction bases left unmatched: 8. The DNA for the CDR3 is TGCGCCAGCAGCTTGCTGGTGGACAGGGGAGGCACTGAAGCTTTCTTT. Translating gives CASSLLVDRGGTEAFF.

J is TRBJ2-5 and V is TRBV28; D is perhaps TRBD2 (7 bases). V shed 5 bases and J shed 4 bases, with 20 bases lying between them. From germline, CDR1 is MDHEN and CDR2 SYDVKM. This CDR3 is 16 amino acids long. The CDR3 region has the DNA TGTGCCAGCAGTGGGAGGGGGGGGAGACTCACAGAGACCCAGTACTTC. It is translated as CASSGRGGRLTETQYF.

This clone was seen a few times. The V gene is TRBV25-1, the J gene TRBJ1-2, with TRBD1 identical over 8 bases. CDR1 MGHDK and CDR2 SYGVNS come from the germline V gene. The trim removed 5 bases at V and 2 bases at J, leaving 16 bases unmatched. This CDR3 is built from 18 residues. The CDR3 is CASSSQSQGAVTNYGYTF. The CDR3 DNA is TGTGCCAGCAGTTCTCAATCCCAGGGGGCCGTGACAAACTATGGCTACACCTTC.

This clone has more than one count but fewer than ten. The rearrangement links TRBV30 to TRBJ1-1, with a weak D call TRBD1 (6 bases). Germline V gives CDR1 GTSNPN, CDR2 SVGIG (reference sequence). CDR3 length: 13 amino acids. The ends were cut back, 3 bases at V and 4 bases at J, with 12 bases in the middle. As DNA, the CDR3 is TGTGCCTGGAGGAGGACAGTCGGCACTGAAGCTTTCTTT. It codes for CAWRRTVGTEAFF.